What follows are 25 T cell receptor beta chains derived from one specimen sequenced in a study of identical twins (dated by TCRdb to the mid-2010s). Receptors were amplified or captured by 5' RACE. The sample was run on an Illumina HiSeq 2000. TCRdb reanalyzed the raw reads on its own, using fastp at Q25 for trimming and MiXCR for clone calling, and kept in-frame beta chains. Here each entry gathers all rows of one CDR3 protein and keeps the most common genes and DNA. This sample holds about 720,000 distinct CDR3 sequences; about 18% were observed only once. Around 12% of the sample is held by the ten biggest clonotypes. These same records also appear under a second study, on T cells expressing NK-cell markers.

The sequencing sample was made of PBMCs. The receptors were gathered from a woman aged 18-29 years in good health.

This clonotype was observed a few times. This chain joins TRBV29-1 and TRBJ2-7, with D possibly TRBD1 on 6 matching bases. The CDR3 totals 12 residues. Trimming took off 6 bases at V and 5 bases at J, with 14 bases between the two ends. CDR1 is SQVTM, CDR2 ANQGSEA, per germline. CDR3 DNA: TGCAGCGTGGACGGACAGTTTGACGAGCAGTACTTC. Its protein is CSVDGQFDEQYF.

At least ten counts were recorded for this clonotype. The CDR3 loop is CASSLNSETQYF. CDR3 nucleotide sequence: TGTGCCAGCAGCTTAAATTCAGAGACCCAGTACTTC. This chain connects TRBV11-2 to TRBJ2-5; no clear D. This CDR3 contains 12 residues. Germline loops: CDR1 SGHAT, CDR2 FQNNGV. Deletions cut 2 bases from V and 4 bases from J, with 5 bases between.

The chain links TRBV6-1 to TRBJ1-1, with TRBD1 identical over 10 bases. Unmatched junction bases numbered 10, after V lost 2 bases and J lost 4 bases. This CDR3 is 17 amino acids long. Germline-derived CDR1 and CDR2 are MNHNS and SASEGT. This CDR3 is CASSETLWTGGATEAFF. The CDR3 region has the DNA TGTGCCAGCAGTGAAACGTTGTGGACAGGGGGGGCCACTGAAGCTTTCTTT.

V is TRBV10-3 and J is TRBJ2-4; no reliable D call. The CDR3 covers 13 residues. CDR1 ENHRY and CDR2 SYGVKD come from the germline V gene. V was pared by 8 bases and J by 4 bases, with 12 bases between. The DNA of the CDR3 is TGTGCCATCTCGGCCAGTACAAAAAACATTCAGTACTTC. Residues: CAISASTKNIQYF.

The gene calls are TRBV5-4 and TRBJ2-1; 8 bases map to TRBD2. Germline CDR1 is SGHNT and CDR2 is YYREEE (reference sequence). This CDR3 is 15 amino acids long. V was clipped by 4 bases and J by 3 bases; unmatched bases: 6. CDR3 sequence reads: CASSPSGSRYNEQFF. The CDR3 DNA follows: TGTGCCAGCAGCCCGAGCGGGAGCCGCTACAATGAGCAGTTCTTC.

CDR3 amino acids: CASSLYGPWGYTF. DNA for the CDR3: TGCGCCAGCAGCTTGTACGGTCCATGGGGCTACACCTTC. V gene TRBV5-1 combines with J gene TRBJ1-2; D not certain. The CDR3 is 13 amino acids. V was trimmed by 1 base and J by 8 bases, leaving 12 bases between them. Germline CDR1 and CDR2: SGHRS and YFSETQ.

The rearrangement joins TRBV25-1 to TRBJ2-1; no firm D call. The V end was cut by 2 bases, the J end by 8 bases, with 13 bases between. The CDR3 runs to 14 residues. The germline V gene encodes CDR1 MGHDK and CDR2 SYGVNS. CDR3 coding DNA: TGTGCCAGCAGTGAAACTGTTGAGAACGATGAGCAGTTCTTC. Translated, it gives CASSETVENDEQFF.

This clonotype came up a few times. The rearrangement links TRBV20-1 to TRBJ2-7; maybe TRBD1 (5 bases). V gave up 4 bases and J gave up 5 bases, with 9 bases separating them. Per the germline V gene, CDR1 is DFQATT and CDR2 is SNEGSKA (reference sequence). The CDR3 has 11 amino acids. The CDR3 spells CSAKGRHEQYF. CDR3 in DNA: TGCAGTGCTAAGGGGCGCCACGAGCAGTACTTC.

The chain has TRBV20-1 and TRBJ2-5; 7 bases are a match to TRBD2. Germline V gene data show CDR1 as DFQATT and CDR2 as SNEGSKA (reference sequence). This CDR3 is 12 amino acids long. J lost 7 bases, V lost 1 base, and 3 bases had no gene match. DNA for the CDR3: TGCAGTGCTAGAGTCGGCGGGGGGACCCAGTACTTC. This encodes CSARVGGGTQYF.

The CDR3 loop is CASSPGQGGQETQYF. CDR3 DNA sequence: TGTGCCAGCTCACCGGGACAGGGAGGCCAAGAGACCCAGTACTTC. The chain recombines TRBV18 with TRBJ2-5; 9 nucleotides agree with TRBD1. The CDR3 spans 15 residues. Trimming took 3 bases from V and 1 from J; bases not matched to a gene: 3. Germline V gene data show CDR1 as KGHSH and CDR2 as LQKENI.

CDR3 nucleotide sequence: TGCAGTGCCCCAAGCCGCCTCGGGACGCGCCGCGTCACAGATACGCAGTATTTT. This sequence encodes CSAPSRLGTRRVTDTQYF. The V and J genes are TRBV20-1 and TRBJ2-3; D might be TRBD1 or TRBD2, each matching 5 bases. CDR1 is DFQATT, CDR2 SNEGSKA, per germline (reference sequence). V lost 6 bases and J lost 2, with 27 bases in between. There are 18 residues in the CDR3.

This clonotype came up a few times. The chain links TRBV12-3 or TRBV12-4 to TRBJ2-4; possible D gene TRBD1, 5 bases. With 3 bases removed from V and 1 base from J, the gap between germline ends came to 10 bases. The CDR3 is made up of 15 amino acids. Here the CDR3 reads CASSFDRYAKNIQYF. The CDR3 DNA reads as TGTGCCAGCAGTTTTGACAGATATGCCAAAAACATTCAGTACTTC.

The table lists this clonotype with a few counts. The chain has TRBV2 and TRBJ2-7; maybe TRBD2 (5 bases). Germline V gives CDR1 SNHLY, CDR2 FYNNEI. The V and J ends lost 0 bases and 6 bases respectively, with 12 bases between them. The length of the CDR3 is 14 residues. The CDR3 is CASSEARVRGEQYF. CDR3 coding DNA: TGTGCCAGCAGTGAAGCGCGGGTCCGAGGCGAGCAGTACTTC. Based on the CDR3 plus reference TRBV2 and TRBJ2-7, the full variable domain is EPEVTQTPSHQVTQMGQEVILRCVPISNHLYFYWYRQILGQKVEFLVSFYNNEISEKSEIFDDQFSVERPDGSNFTLKIRSTKLEDSAMYFCASSEARVRGEQYFGPGTRLTVT.

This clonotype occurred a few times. The CDR3 here is CASSRIQTATEAFF. The CDR3 DNA reads as TGTGCCAGCAGCCGAATACAGACAGCCACTGAAGCTTTCTTT. The genes are TRBV3-1 and TRBJ1-1; maybe TRBD1 (5 bases). The CDR3 is made up of 14 amino acids. V was shortened by 4 bases and J by 4 bases, with 13 bases between the two germline ends. Germline values: CDR1 LGHDT, CDR2 YNNKEL (reference sequence).

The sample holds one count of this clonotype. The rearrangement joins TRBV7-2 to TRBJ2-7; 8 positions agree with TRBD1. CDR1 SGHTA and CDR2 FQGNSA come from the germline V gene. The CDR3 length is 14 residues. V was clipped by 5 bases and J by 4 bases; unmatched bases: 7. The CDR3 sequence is CASSTRQGQYEQYF. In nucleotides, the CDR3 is TGTGCCAGCAGCACCCGACAGGGGCAGTACGAGCAGTACTTC.

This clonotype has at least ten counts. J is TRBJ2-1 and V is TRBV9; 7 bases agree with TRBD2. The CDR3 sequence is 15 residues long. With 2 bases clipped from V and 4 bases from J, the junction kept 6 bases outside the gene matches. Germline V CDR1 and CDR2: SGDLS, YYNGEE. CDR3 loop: CASSVRLASYNEQFF. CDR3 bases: TGTGCCAGCAGCGTTCGACTAGCCTCTTACAATGAGCAGTTCTTC.

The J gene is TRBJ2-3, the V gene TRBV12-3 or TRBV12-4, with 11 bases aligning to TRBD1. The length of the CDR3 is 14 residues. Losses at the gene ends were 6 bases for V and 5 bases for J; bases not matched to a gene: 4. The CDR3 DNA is TGTGCCAGCAGGGGGACAGGGGGTGGAGATACGCAGTATTTT. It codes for CASRGTGGGDTQYF.

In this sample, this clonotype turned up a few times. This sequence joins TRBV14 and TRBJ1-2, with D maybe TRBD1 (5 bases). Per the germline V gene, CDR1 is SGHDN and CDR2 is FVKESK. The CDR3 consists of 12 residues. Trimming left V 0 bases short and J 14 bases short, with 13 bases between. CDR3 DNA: TGTGCCAGCAGCCAAGACTCCGGGGGTGAAACCTTC. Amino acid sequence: CASSQDSGGETF.

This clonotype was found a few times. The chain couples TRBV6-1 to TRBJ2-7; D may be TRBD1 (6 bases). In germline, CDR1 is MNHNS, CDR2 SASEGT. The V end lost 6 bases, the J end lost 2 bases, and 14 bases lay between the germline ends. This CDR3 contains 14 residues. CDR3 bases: TGTGCCAGCAGCCTACAGGGAAGCCCCTACGAGCAGTACTTC. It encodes CASSLQGSPYEQYF.

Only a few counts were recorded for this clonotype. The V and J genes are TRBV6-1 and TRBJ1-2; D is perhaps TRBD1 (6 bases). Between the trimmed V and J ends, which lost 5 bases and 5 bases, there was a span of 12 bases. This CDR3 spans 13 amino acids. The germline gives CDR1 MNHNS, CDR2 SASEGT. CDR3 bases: TGTGCCAGCAGTAGGACAGATTTATATGGCTACACCTTC. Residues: CASSRTDLYGYTF.

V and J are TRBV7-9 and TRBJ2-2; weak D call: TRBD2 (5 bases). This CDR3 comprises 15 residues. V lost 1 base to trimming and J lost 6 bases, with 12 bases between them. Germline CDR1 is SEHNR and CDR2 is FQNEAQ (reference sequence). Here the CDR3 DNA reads TGTGCCAGCAGCTTAGTCAGCGGAATCGCCGGGGAGCTGTTTTTT. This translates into CASSLVSGIAGELFF. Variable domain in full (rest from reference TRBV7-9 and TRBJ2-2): DTGVSQNPRHKITKRGQNVTFRCDPISEHNRLYWYRQTLGQGPEFLTYFQNEAQLEKSRLLSDRFSAERPKGSFSTLEIQRTEQGDSAMYLCASSLVSGIAGELFFGEGSRLTVL.

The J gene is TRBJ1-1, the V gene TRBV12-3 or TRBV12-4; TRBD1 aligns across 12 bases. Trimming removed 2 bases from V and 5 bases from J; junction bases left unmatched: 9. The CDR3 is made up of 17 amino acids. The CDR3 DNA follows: TGTGCCAGCAGTTTATGGTCAGGGACAGGGGGCGGAACTGAAGCTTTCTTT. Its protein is CASSLWSGTGGGTEAFF.

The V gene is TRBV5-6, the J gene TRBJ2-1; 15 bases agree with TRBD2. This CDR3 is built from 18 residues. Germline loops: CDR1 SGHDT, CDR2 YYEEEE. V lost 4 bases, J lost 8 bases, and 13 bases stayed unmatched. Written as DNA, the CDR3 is TGTGCCAGCAGCCCAACCCCCGGACTAGCGGGGGGGATAGATGAGCAGTTCTTC. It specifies CASSPTPGLAGGIDEQFF.

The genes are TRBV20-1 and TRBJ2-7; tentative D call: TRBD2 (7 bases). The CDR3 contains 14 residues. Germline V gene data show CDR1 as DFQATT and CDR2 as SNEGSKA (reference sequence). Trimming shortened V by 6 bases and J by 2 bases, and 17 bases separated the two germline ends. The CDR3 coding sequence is TGCAGTGCGGGGGGGGCGGGGCGCGCCTACGAGCAGTACTTC. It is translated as CSAGGAGRAYEQYF.

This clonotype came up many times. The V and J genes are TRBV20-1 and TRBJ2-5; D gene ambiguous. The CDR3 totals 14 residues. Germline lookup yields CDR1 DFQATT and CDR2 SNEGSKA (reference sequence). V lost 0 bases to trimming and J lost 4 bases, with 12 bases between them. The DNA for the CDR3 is TGCAGTGCTAGAGACCCGTGGGGTCGAGAGACCCAGTACTTC. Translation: CSARDPWGRETQYF.